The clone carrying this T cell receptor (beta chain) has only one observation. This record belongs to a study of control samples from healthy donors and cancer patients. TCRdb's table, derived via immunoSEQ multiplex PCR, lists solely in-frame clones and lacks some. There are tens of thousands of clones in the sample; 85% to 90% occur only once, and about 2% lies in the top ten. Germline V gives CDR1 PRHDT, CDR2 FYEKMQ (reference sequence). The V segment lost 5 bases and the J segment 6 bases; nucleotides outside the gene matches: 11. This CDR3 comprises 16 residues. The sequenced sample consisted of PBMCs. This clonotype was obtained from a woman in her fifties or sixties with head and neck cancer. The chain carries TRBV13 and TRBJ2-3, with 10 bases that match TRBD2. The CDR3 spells CASSPEAGGKGDTQYF. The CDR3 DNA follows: TGTGCCAGCAGCCCCGAAGCGGGAGGGAAGGGGGATACGCAGTATTTT. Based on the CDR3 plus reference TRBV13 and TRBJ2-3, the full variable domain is AAGVIQSPRHLIKEKRETATLKCYPIPRHDTVYWYQQGPGQDPQFLISFYEKMQSDKGSIPDRFSAQQFSDYHSELNMSSLELGDSALYFCASSPEAGGKGDTQYFGPGTRLTVL.